The present entry profiles one T cell receptor beta chain with its context. Its antigen specificity is not known. There are no base qualities to consult, and no much larger clone falls within one base. This record belongs to a study of T cell responses to AZD1222 COVID-19 vaccine (dated by TCRdb to the early 2020s). Turning to the overall study: TCR sequencing covered roughly 230 trial participants: 207 given two doses of AZD1222 and 26 given two doses of MenACWY control vaccine. Trial participants were enrolled into age subgroups of 18-55, 56-69 and 70-plus years, which contained 148, 28 and 57 TCR-sequenced participants, respectively. Points the paper makes about the study in general: Participants were mostly white British and included more females than males, and it was suggested by the authors that clonal diversity may have been underestimated. Epitopes outside the regions mutated in the B.1.351 and B.1.1.7 variants were reportedly recognized by nearly half of the unique spike-specific TCRs. After two AZD1222 doses, both the breadth and the depth of spike-specific TCRs were significantly higher than at day 0 and than in MenACWY recipients. CD4 TCRs associated with the vaccine covered the entire spike protein, and the dominant responses were in regions 160-218 and 743-854. Conclusions about previously exposed vaccinees were limited because only five to seven AZD1222 recipients were SARS-CoV-2 seropositive at baseline. The 56-69-year group was small, and its depth increase did not reach significance, likely because of low power. Because no day 14 peak-response samples were available, the repertoires could be characterized only after the peak T cell response.

The CDR3 regions of human TCRbeta chains were analyzed by immunosequencing. The original pipeline was this. Repertoire TCRs were checked for matches against a reference library of SARS-CoV-2-specific TCRs that had been generated using the MIRA antigen-specificity platform. Breadth was defined as the fraction of unique TCRs that were SARS-CoV-2-associated. Depth was defined as the fraction of total T cells that were SARS-CoV-2-associated. Using the MIRA data, each spike-specific TCR was assigned both to the spike region to which the TCR was reactive and to a CD4 or CD8 class. Log10-transformed breadth and depth values were compared by one-way ANOVA with Sidak's multiple comparisons tests. In TCRdb, the immuneACCESS table is reduced to in-frame sequences with V and J assigned. These tables do not hold every clone; where another copy was compared, an unresolved V gene accounts for under half, and the others remain unexplained. That table supplies the V and J calls and clone size; D and trimming were determined from the DNA. This sample comprises 110,000 to 150,000 clones, roughly 93% of them detected only once. About 2% of the sample is in the top ten clones.

The CDR3, from cysteine to phenylalanine, totals 14 residues. The DNA shown is the 42-base CDR3, in frame from base 1. Trimmed from V: 7 bases; trimmed from J: 3 bases; junction bases lacking a gene match: 9. The germline V gene yields SQVTM for CDR1 and ANQGSEA for CDR2. The time point label of this sample denotes: about 28 days (+/-7) after the second vaccine dose. AZD1222 recipients with second doses at about 4 weeks or about 12 weeks were pooled, because spike-specific TCR depth and breadth did not differ between schedules. The vaccinee samples were drawn from two UK trials, COV001 and COV002, one of which was a single-blind randomized controlled phase 2/3 trial testing AZD1222 (ChAdOx1 nCoV-19) in healthy adults. Trial participant PBMC samples were collected at day 0 and day 28 after the second dose for TCRbeta chain sequencing.

The sample consisted of peripheral blood, taken 28 days after the second AZD1222 dose. The chain uses TRBV29-1 and TRBJ1-2, and 9 bases in between align with TRBD1. The TCR originated in an adult who received the AZD1222 COVID-19 vaccine. The CDR3 here reads CSAIGQGLYYGYTF. In nucleotide form, the sequence is TGCAGCGCCATAGGACAGGGGCTCTACTATGGCTACACCTTC.